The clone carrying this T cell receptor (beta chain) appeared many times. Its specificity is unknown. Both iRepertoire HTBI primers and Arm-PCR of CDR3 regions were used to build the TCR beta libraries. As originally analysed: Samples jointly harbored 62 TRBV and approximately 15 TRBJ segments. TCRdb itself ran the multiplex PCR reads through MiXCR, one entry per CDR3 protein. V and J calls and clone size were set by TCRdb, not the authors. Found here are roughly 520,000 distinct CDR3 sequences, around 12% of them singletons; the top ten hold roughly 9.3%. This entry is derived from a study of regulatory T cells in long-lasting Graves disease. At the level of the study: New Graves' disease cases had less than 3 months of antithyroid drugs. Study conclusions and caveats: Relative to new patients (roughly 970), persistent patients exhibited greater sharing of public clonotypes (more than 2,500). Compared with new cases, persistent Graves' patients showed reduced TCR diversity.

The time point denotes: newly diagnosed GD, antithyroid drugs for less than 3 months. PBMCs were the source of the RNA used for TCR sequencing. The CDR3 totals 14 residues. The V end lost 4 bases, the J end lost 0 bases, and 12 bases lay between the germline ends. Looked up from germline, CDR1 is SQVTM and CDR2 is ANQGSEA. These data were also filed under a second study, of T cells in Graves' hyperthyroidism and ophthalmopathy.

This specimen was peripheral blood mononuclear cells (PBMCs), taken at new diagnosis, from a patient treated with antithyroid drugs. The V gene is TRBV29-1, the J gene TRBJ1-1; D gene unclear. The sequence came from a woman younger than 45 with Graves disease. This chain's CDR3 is CSVVWNRLNTEAFF. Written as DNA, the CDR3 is TGCAGCGTTGTTTGGAACCGCCTGAACACTGAAGCTTTCTTT.